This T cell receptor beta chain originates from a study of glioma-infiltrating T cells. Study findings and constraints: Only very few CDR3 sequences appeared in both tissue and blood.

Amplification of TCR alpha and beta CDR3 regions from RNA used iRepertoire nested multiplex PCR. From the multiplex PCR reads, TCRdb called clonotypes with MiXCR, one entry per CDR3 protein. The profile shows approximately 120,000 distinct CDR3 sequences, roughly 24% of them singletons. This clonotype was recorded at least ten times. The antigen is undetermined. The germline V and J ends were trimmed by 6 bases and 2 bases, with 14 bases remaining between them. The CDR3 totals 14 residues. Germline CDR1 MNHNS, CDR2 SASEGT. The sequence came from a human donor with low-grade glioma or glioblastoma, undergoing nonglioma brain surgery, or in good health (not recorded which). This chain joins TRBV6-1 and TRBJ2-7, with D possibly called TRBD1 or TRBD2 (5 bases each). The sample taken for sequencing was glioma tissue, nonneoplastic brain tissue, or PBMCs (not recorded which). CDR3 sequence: CASRLTGQTYEQYF. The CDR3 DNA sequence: TGTGCCAGCAGGCTTACGGGGCAAACCTACGAGCAGTACTTC.